This T cell receptor (beta chain) was sequenced in a study of T cell repertoires in cytomegalovirus infection. One entry per CDR3 protein results from TCRdb running MiXCR on the reads. The sample yields roughly 69,000 distinct CDR3 sequences, 20% to 25% seen once. V shed 4 bases and J shed 0 bases, with 15 bases lying between them. Germline V gives CDR1 SGHTA, CDR2 FQGNSA. The CDR3 has 16 amino acids. On this clonotype itself: No antigen is known for it.

The rearrangement links TRBV7-2 to TRBJ1-1; possibly TRBD1 for D (5 bases). The specimen was CD8+ T cells from cultured PBMCs, collected from culture after CMV antigen stimulation. This TCR derives from a human donor in good health (CMV status not recorded). Some clones in this sample may be carry-over from other donors' samples. Here the CDR3 reads CASSSLGAVLNTEAFF. The CDR3, as DNA: TGTGCCAGCAGCTCCCTCGGGGCGGTATTGAACACTGAAGCTTTCTTT.